This TCR beta chain was sequenced during a study of blood T cell repertoires in COVID-19. Across the whole study: T cells, B-cell-depleted T cells, or PBMCs provided the cDNA or gDNA that served as material.

The CDR3 is 13 residues long. Trimming cost V 3 bases and J 0 bases, with 8 bases left between them. Germline-derived CDR1 and CDR2 are GTSNPN and SVGIG (reference sequence). In the original workflow: Estimates of nucleated cell counts were drawn from the amplification of reference gene primers. Repertoires were generated with immunoSEQ multiplex PCR, while TCRdb's copy carries only in-frame clones and drops some. V, J and clone size were drawn from that table, and D and trimming were deduced from the DNA. The sample lists around 310,000 clones; roughly 89% were seen once. Sequences were obtained from PBMCs or T cells enriched from blood (not recorded which). The source of this sequence is a woman aged 25 to 39 who had recovered from COVID-19. The V and J genes are TRBV30 and TRBJ1-1; TRBD1 might be the D (5 bases). The CDR3 spells CAWRPGLNTEAFF. The CDR3 DNA reads as TGTGCCTGGAGACCAGGGCTGAACACTGAAGCTTTCTTT.